This T cell receptor beta chain was profiled in a study of cytomegalovirus exposure and HLA in healthy donors. This CDR3 comprises 15 residues. The germline V gene has CDR1 LNHDA and CDR2 SQIVND (reference sequence). After removal of 5 bases from V and 2 bases from J, the junction contained 6 bases not matched to a gene. Using immunoSEQ multiplex PCR, the repertoire was profiled, and TCRdb retains in-frame clones only, with some absent. This table has tens of thousands of clones, more than 75% appearing once. The chain is built from TRBV19 and TRBJ2-3, with TRBD1 matching 8 bases. This clonotype was obtained from a man aged 25-40 years in good health and CMV-seronegative. The specimen was PBMCs. As DNA, the CDR3 is TGTGCCAGTAGTCGACAGACAGGGGTCACAGATACGCAGTATTTT. Protein product: CASSRQTGVTDTQYF.